The source of this T cell receptor beta chain is a study of T cells in Graves' hyperthyroidism and ophthalmopathy (dated by TCRdb to between 2018 and 2021). Describing the broader study: Peripheral blood was collected at initial diagnosis, before any treatment. TCR V-J signatures able to tell the groups apart were searched for in a discovery cohort of 90 to 100 patients, of whom over 40 had Graves' ophthalmopathy and about 60 had stable Graves' hyperthyroidism. Whether ophthalmopathy could be predicted prospectively was tested in an independent validation cohort made up of roughly 19 hyperthyroidism patients plus 17 patients who later progressed to ophthalmopathy. The 90 to 100 discovery patients were randomly split 7:3 into training and test sets. In roughly six Graves' hyperthyroidism patients, the study also compared T-cell repertoires from thyroid tissue with T-cell repertoires from blood. After sampling, hyperthyroidism patients received methimazole starting at 30 mg daily, and ophthalmopathy patients received high-dose intravenous methylprednisolone. TCR Vbeta CDR3 sequencing of 135 peripheral blood samples (more than 40 ophthalmopathy, roughly 74 hyperthyroidism and some 17 progressor patients) is reported in the paper. General findings and caveats noted by the study authors: A 13 V-J signature model separated ophthalmopathy from stable hyperthyroidism, with over 85% sensitivity and about 81% specificity in cross-validation and 80%/75% in testing. No statistical method was used to set the sample size in advance, and investigators knew the group allocation. In validation, the model predicted progression to ophthalmopathy with 55% to 71% sensitivity and approximately 74% specificity, a median of roughly seven months before onset. Most expanded thyroid clonotypes (frequency above 0.001) were also detected in blood, suggesting blood repertoires may reflect thyroid immune responses.

V is clipped by 7 bases and J by 8 bases, and the sequence between their germline boundaries is 14 bases long. The CDR1 and CDR2 encoded by the germline V gene (reference sequence) are LNHDA and SQIVND. The CDR3, cysteine through phenylalanine, is 13 amino acids long. Only the CDR3 portion is preserved as DNA: 39 bases, with reading frame beginning at the first base. Ophthalmopathy patients had moderately to severely active disease, with a Clinical Activity Score of 3 or more, a NOSPECS grade of 4 or more, and a disease duration of less than 3 months. Any patient with an uncontrolled infection, another autoimmune disease, pregnancy or lactation was excluded. Diagnoses were established on the basis of clinical symptoms, serum thyroxine and TRAb, thyroid ultrasound, and orbital computed tomography. PBMCs were separated from under 11 ml of fresh peripheral blood using Ficoll-Paque density gradient centrifugation. Total RNA was extracted using Trizol reagent, and RNA quality was assessed on an Agilent 2100 Bioanalyzer.

Amplification of TCR beta CDR3 regions was carried out from RNA transcripts. The first round of RT-PCR for the TCR CDR3 was performed with the HTBI primer set and the Qiagen OneStep RT-PCR kit. Libraries were constructed in a second round of multiplex PCR, after which size selection and purification were performed. Libraries were sequenced paired-end with 100 bp reads on an Illumina HiSeq2000. The study's own analysis went as follows. SOAPnuke was used to process the raw data, throwing out any read that contained adapters or uncalled bases, had a mean Phred below 15, or lacked an exact constant-primer or identifier match. High-quality paired reads were merged using COPE v1.2.5, and each unique nucleotide sequence was defined as a clonotype. MiTCR v1.1 was used to align clonotypes to the IMGT TRBV, TRBD and TRBJ reference segments. Analysis was restricted to V-J combinations with a frequency above 0.0001, which covered about 99% of repertoires. A TCS score was defined as the ratio of F50 (clonal expansion) to E x V (chaos), with BLOSUM62-based TCRdist applied between CDR3 peptides within each V-J. Welch's t-statistics and random forest reduced 450 to 600 V-J features to 10 to 15, which were used in a naive Bayes classifier (R e1071). TCRdb passed the public sequencing reads through fastp at Q25 and MiXCR, retaining productive beta sequences. Each record represents a unique CDR3 protein, reported with the most common genes and DNA among its rows. The V and J calls come from TCRdb's annotation, not from the publication. Recorded for this sample are some 550,000 distinct CDR3 sequences; 16% of them occurred a single time. Clones ranked in the top ten supply about 3.5% of the sample.

Points on this clonotype: Its antigen is still unknown. Per-base qualities were not stored, and no clone one base away is much larger.

Material: blood. The sequence is built from TRBV19 and TRBJ1-4, with no confidently assigned D gene. This TCR was sampled from a woman aged 40 to 50 with Graves' ophthalmopathy. Here is the DNA: TGTGCCAGTACACAGACAAGTAGGGAAAAACTGTTTTTT. This sequence encodes CASTQTSREKLFF.